The T cell receptor (beta chain) under discussion was sequenced for a study of T cells in Graves' hyperthyroidism and ophthalmopathy. About the study: Peripheral blood was collected at initial diagnosis, before any treatment.

Details on this clonotype: Its antigen is not identified.

At least 3 on the Clinical Activity Score was recorded for ophthalmopathy patients, who also had NOSPECS grade at least 4 and duration under 3 months. TCR beta CDR3 sequences were amplified from RNA transcripts. HTBI primers were the set used in a first-round RT-PCR of the TCR CDR3. TCRdb used MiXCR to reprocess the multiplex PCR reads, holding one entry per CDR3 protein. The data hold under 500,000 distinct CDR3 sequences, with around 15% observed a single time. The CDR3 extends over 14 amino acids. Losses at the gene ends were 5 bases for V and 8 bases for J; bases not matched to a gene: 8. Study results and limitations: Ophthalmopathy cases were set apart from stable hyperthyroidism by a 13 V-J model. Most thyroid clonotypes with frequency above 0.001 were detected in blood.

Sequencing was performed on blood. The chain has TRBV12-3 or TRBV12-4 and TRBJ1-4; TRBD1 matches at 7 bases. This clonotype was sampled from a man in his fifties with Graves' ophthalmopathy. Here the CDR3 DNA reads TGTGCCAGCAGTCCCTCAGGGGGGGACGAAAAACTGTTTTTT. Residues: CASSPSGGDEKLFF.